Following are 27 T cell receptor beta chains from one sample sequenced in a study of shared clonotypes between healthy human individuals. Produced via immunoSEQ multiplex PCR; TCRdb's table is partial and in-frame only. The sample gives about 1 million clones, 70% to 80% of which show up once; over 1.3% is in the top ten. The material sequenced was memory CD4+ T cells sorted from blood. Subset given: CD45RA-negative fraction. The receptors derive from a young man in good health.

The V call is TRBV7-2, the J call TRBJ2-1; weak D call: TRBD2 (7 bases). This CDR3 contains 15 residues. The ends were cut back, 9 bases at V and 9 bases at J, with 24 bases in the middle. Germline V lookup: CDR1 SGHTA, CDR2 FQGNSA. The CDR3 is CASHLGGGRGIEQFF. The DNA of the CDR3 is TGTGCCAGTCACCTCGGGGGCGGGAGAGGCATTGAGCAGTTCTTC.

In its sample, this clone was seen a few times. The chain uses TRBV6-5 and TRBJ2-7; D may be TRBD1 (5 bases). Germline values: CDR1 MNHEY, CDR2 SVGAGI. The CDR3 length is 13 residues. Trimming removed 9 bases from V and 0 bases from J, with 12 bases in between. The DNA for the CDR3 is TGTGCCAGTGGGCAGGGCAGCTCCTACGAGCAGTACTTC. Amino acids: CASGQGSSYEQYF.

On this clone itself: The sample carries other DNA sequences with the same CDR3. V usage is TRBV7-9 and J usage is TRBJ2-7, with D perhaps given as TRBD1 or TRBD2 (5 bases each). This CDR3 region has 16 residues. Trimming took 0 bases from V and 0 from J, leaving 12 bases between them. Looked up from germline, CDR1 is SEHNR and CDR2 is FQNEAQ (reference sequence). The CDR3 DNA follows: TGTGCCAGCAGCTTAGCCGGGACGGTTAGCTCCTACGAGCAGTACTTC. Its translation is CASSLAGTVSSYEQYF.

The rearrangement links TRBV27 to TRBJ2-7; 7 nucleotides match TRBD2. Unmatched junction bases numbered 7, after V lost 2 bases and J lost 0 bases. This CDR3 comprises 16 residues. In germline, CDR1 is MNHEY, CDR2 SMNVEV (reference sequence). CDR3 in DNA: TGTGCCAGCAGTTTAGGGGGGGGTCCTTACTCCTACGAGCAGTACTTC. Its protein product is CASSLGGGPYSYEQYF.

This clone has only a few counts. J is TRBJ1-2 and V is TRBV18; TRBD1 agrees at 8 bases. V gave up 3 bases and J gave up 0 bases; unmatched junction bases: 9. The germline CDR1 and CDR2 sequences are KGHSH and LQKENI. The CDR3 sequence is 17 residues long. The CDR3 region has the DNA TGTGCCAGCTCACCCGGACAGGGCGGGAATTCTAACTATGGCTACACCTTC. It codes for CASSPGQGGNSNYGYTF.

The rearrangement uses TRBV5-1 and TRBJ2-4; 8 nucleotides align to TRBD2. Germline loops: CDR1 SGHRS, CDR2 YFSETQ. CDR3 size: 16 residues. Losses at the gene ends were 4 bases for V and 4 bases for J; bases not matched to a gene: 10. The CDR3 loop is CASSLVGSGGKNIQYF. CDR3 sequence (DNA): TGCGCCAGCAGCCTGGTAGGAAGCGGGGGAAAAAACATTCAGTACTTC.

The chain combines TRBV5-8 with TRBJ1-1, with TRBD1 as a possible D gene (6 bases). CDR1 is SGHTS and CDR2 is YDEGEE in the germline V gene. V shed 4 bases and J shed 2 bases, with 15 bases lying between them. CDR3 size: 15 residues. The CDR3 nucleotides read TGTGCCAGCAGCGAACGGACAGCCCAAAACACTGAAGCTTTCTTT. Translation: CASSERTAQNTEAFF.

This clone was seen a few times. This chain uses TRBV7-9 with TRBJ1-6, with D possibly being TRBD1 (5 bases). Trimming pared 1 base from V and 6 bases from J, leaving 10 bases between. The CDR3 sequence is 15 residues long. From germline, CDR1 is SEHNR and CDR2 FQNEAQ (reference sequence). CDR3 DNA sequence: TGTGCCAGCAGCTTAGGAGGGGAGAGTAATTCACCCCTCCACTTT. This encodes CASSLGGESNSPLHF.

The chain carries TRBV19 and TRBJ2-2; D is perhaps TRBD2 (7 bases). Germline V gives CDR1 LNHDA, CDR2 SQIVND (reference sequence). The CDR3 extends over 15 amino acids. Between the trimmed V and J ends, which lost 7 bases and 2 bases, there was a span of 14 bases. CDR3 sequence (DNA): TGTGCCAGTATAGGGGGAGCGGGAAACACCGGGGAGCTGTTTTTT. This codes for CASIGGAGNTGELFF.

A word on this clone: The same CDR3 arises from other DNA sequences in this sample as well. The chain links TRBV19 to TRBJ1-1; D might be TRBD1 (5 bases). Trimming removed 5 bases at V and 1 base at J, with 11 bases between. The CDR3 has 14 amino acids. Germline V gene sequence: CDR1 LNHDA, CDR2 SQIVND (reference sequence). The CDR3 DNA sequence: TGTGCCAGTAGTCTCGGGACGGGGAACACTGAAGCTTTCTTT. The encoded protein is CASSLGTGNTEAFF.

The V call is TRBV5-3, the J call TRBJ2-5, with D perhaps matching TRBD1 (6 bases). TRBV5-3 falls under the ORF class, with uncertain function. The CDR3 covers 15 residues. Trimming removed 0 bases from V and 3 bases from J, with 12 bases in between. The CDR3 spells CARSLGKNREETQYF. Here the CDR3 DNA reads TGTGCCAGAAGCTTGGGGAAAAACAGGGAAGAGACCCAGTACTTC.

V usage is TRBV4-1 and J usage is TRBJ2-2; D ambiguous. This CDR3 comprises 17 residues. The V gene lost 1 base and the J gene lost 1 base, with 13 bases spanning the gap. Germline V lookup: CDR1 MGHRA, CDR2 YSYEKL. Written as DNA, the CDR3 is TGCGCCAGCAGCCAAGTACTGGCGCTAATGAACACCGGGGAGCTGTTTTTT. This translates into CASSQVLALMNTGELFF.

This sequence joins TRBV7-6 and TRBJ2-2, with 9 bases lining up with TRBD2. Germline lookup yields CDR1 SGHVS and CDR2 FNYEAQ. The J segment lost 5 bases and the V segment lost 0 bases, leaving 7 bases of the junction unmatched. The CDR3 is made up of 17 amino acids. The CDR3 nucleotides are TGTGCCAGCAGCTTAGCCAATGGACTAGCGCCGACCGGGGAGCTGTTTTTT. This gives the protein CASSLANGLAPTGELFF.

For this clone: Relative to the germline gene, one junction end is altered; a read error may explain this. The chain has TRBV7-7 and TRBJ2-5; no reliable D call. The CDR3 extends over 13 amino acids. The germline V gene encodes CDR1 SSHAT and CDR2 FNYEAQ (reference sequence). In DNA, the CDR3 is TGTGCTAGCAGCCCCCTCTTCCAAGAGACCCAGTACTTC. Protein: CASSPLFQETQYF.

In this sample, this clone turned up a few times. V gene TRBV27 combines with J gene TRBJ2-1, with 11 bases lining up with TRBD2. The V and J ends lost 5 bases and 4 bases, in that order; junction bases with no gene match: 13. The CDR3 totals 18 residues. Germline loops: CDR1 MNHEY, CDR2 SMNVEV (reference sequence). CDR3 coding DNA: TGTGCCAGCAGTACGGGACTAGCGGACCGGACTTCTTACAATGAGCAGTTCTTC. It is translated as CASSTGLADRTSYNEQFF.

The chain uses TRBV6-1 and TRBJ2-1, with a possible D match to TRBD1 (6 bases). The ends were cut back, 6 bases at V and 5 bases at J, with 17 bases in the middle. This CDR3 region has 15 residues. The V gene's germline CDR1 is MNHNS and CDR2 SASEGT. CDR3 sequence reads: CASSARQASDNEQFF. CDR3 coding DNA: TGTGCCAGCAGCGCTCGACAGGCAAGCGACAATGAGCAGTTCTTC.

This clone occurred a few times. The gene calls are TRBV2 and TRBJ2-3; possible D gene TRBD2, 5 bases. Trimming left V 6 bases short and J 3 bases short, with 13 bases between. The CDR3 totals 14 residues. CDR1 is SNHLY and CDR2 is FYNNEI in the germline V gene. The DNA of the CDR3 is TGTGCCAGCAGACCCGAGGGTCTTACAGATACGCAGTATTTT. Its protein is CASRPEGLTDTQYF. The full variable domain, rest sourced from reference TRBV2 and TRBJ2-3, is EPEVTQTPSHQVTQMGQEVILRCVPISNHLYFYWYRQILGQKVEFLVSFYNNEISEKSEIFDDQFSVERPDGSNFTLKIRSTKLEDSAMYFCASRPEGLTDTQYFGPGTRLTVL.

The rearrangement joins TRBV27 to TRBJ1-4; 7 bases map to TRBD1. The CDR3 totals 15 residues. CDR1 and CDR2 from the germline V gene are MNHEY and SMNVEV (reference sequence). V lost 4 bases to trimming and J lost 0 bases; unmatched junction nucleotides: 2. The CDR3 spells CASSYGTATNEKLFF. In DNA form, the CDR3 reads TGTGCCAGCAGTTACGGGACAGCAACTAATGAAAAACTGTTTTTT.

Comment on this clone: The sample holds other DNA sequences that translate to the same CDR3. V usage is TRBV5-4 and J usage is TRBJ2-2; no definite D call. The V end lost 0 bases, the J end lost 1 base, and 7 bases lay between the germline ends. There are 15 residues in the CDR3. CDR1 and CDR2 from the germline V gene are SGHNT and YYREEE (reference sequence). CDR3 sequence (DNA): TGTGCCAGCAGCTTGGGTGGGAAGAACACCGGGGAGCTGTTTTTT. This translates into CASSLGGKNTGELFF.

The CDR3 region is CASSTGNTIYF. As DNA, the CDR3 is TGTGCCAGCAGTACTGGAAACACCATATATTTT. The V call is TRBV6-6, the J call TRBJ1-3, with D unresolved. V lost 5 bases and J lost 2, with 1 base in between. Germline CDR1 MNHNY, CDR2 SVGAGI (reference sequence). This CDR3 is 11 amino acids long.

The chain recombines TRBV6-6 with TRBJ2-3, with TRBD2 identical over 12 bases. Unmatched junction bases numbered 4, after V lost 6 bases and J lost 3 bases. This CDR3 has 15 amino acids. In germline, CDR1 is MNHNY, CDR2 SVGAGI (reference sequence). The CDR3 DNA reads as TGTGCCAGCAGGGGACTAGCGGGTGGTACAGATACGCAGTATTTT. Its protein product is CASRGLAGGTDTQYF.

CDR3 in amino acids: CSAIASNEQFF. The CDR3 DNA reads as TGCAGTGCTATAGCGAGCAATGAGCAGTTCTTC. The chain has TRBV20-1 and TRBJ2-1, with D possibly being TRBD2 (5 bases). The CDR3 consists of 11 residues. V dropped 4 bases and J dropped 6 bases, with 7 bases sitting between them. Germline V gene data show CDR1 as DFQATT and CDR2 as SNEGSKA (reference sequence).

V gene TRBV2 combines with J gene TRBJ2-3, with 9 positions matching TRBD2. J was trimmed by 4 bases and V by 9 bases; bases with no gene match: 11. The length of the CDR3 is 15 residues. Germline V gives CDR1 SNHLY, CDR2 FYNNEI. The CDR3 is CASLLAGGVADTQYF. The DNA of the CDR3 is TGTGCCAGTCTGCTGGCGGGGGGGGTGGCAGATACGCAGTATTTT.

Concerning this clone itself: A much larger clone lies a single base off, so this may be a read error. This CDR3 is also generated by other DNA sequences in the sample. The CDR3 sequence: CASSSTSGSYEQYF. The CDR3, as DNA: TGCGCCAGCAGCTCCACTAGCGGCTCCTACGAGCAGTACTTC. This chain uses TRBV5-1 with TRBJ2-7; the match to TRBD2 covers 8 bases. The CDR3 is 14 residues long. Germline V lookup: CDR1 SGHRS, CDR2 YFSETQ. V lost 3 bases to trimming and J lost 0 bases; unmatched junction nucleotides: 2.

This clone has just a few counts. V gene TRBV10-3 combines with J gene TRBJ1-1; no clear D. Germline values: CDR1 ENHRY, CDR2 SYGVKD. Trimming cost V 0 bases and J 3 bases, with 5 bases left between them. The CDR3 is made up of 13 amino acids. The CDR3: CAISESWDTEAFF. The CDR3 DNA is TGTGCCATCAGTGAGTCGTGGGACACTGAAGCTTTCTTT.

The chain joins TRBV7-9 to TRBJ1-6, with D possibly matching TRBD1 (5 bases). V was trimmed by 7 bases and J by 10 bases, leaving 20 bases between them. This CDR3 spans 15 amino acids. Germline CDR1 SEHNR, CDR2 FQNEAQ (reference sequence). This CDR3 is CASNPIGREESPLHF. The CDR3, as DNA: TGTGCCAGCAATCCCATTGGCAGGGAAGAGTCACCCCTCCACTTT.

The CDR3 reads CASSEFGYYEQYF. CDR3 coding DNA: TGTGCCAGCAGTGAATTCGGATACTACGAGCAGTACTTC. V and J are TRBV25-1 and TRBJ2-7; D is unresolved. Looked up from germline, CDR1 is MGHDK and CDR2 is SYGVNS. The V end lost 1 base, the J end lost 3 bases, and 7 bases lay between the germline ends. The CDR3 has 13 amino acids.